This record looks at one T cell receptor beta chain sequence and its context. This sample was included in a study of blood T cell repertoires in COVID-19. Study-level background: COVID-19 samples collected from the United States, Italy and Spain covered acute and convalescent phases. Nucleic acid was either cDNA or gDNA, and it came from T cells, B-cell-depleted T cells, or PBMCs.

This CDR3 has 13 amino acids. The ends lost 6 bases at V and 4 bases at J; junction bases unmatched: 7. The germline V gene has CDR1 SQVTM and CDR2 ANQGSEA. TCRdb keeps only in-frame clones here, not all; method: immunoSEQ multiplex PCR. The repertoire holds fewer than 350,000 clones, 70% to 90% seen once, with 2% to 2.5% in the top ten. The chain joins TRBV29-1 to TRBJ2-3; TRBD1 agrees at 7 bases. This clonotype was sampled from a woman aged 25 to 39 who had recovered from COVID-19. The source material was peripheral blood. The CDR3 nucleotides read TGCAGCGTGGGGACAGATCCTCCAGATACGCAGTATTTT. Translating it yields CSVGTDPPDTQYF.